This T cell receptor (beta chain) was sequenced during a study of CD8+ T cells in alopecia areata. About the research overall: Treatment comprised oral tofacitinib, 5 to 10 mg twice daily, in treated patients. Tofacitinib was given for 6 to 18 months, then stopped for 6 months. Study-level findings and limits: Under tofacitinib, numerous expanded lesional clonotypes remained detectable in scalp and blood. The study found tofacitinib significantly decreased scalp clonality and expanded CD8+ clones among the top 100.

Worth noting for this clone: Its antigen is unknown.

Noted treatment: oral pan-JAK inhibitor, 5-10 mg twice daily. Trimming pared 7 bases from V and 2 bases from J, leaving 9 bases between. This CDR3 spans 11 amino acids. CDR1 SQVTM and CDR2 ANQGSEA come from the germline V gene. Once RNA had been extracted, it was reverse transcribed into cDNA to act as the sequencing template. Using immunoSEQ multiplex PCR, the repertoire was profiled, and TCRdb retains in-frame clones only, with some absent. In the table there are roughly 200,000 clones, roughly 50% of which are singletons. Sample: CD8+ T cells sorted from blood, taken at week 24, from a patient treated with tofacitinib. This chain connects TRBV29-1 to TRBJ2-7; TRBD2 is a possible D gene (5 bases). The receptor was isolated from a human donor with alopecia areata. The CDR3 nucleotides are TGCAGCGCCGCGGAGGCCTACGAGCAGTACTTC. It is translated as CSAAEAYEQYF.